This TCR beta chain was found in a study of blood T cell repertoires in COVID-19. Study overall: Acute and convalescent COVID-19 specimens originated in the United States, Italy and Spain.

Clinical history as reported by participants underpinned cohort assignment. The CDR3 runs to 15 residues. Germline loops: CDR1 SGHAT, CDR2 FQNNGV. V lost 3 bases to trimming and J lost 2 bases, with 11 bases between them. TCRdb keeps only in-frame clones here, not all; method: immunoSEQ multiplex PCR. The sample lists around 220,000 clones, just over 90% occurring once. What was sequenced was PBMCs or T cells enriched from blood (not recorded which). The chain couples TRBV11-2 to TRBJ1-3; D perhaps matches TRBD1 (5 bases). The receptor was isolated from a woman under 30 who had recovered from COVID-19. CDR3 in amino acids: CASSLTRGAGNTIYF. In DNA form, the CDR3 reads TGTGCCAGCAGCTTGACCCGGGGGGCTGGAAACACCATATATTTT.